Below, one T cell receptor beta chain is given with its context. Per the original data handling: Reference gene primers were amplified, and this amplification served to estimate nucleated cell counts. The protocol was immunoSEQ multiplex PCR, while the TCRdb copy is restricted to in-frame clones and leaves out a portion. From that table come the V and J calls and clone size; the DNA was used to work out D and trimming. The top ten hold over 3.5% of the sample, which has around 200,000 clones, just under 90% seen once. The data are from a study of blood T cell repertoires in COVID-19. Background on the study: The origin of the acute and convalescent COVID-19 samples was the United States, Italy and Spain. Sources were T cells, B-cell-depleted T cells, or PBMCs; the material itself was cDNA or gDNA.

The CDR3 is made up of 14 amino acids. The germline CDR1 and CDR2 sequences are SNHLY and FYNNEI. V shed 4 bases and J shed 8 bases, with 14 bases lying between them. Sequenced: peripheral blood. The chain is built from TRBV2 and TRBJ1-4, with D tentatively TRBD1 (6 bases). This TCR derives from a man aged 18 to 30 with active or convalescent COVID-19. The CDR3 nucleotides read TGTGCCAGCAGTGGAACAGGGCTGGGGGAAAAACTGTTTTTT. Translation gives CASSGTGLGEKLFF.